The 18 T cell receptor beta chains listed next were all sequenced from one sample in a study of blood T cell repertoires in COVID-19. TCRdb's table, derived via immunoSEQ multiplex PCR, lists solely in-frame clones and lacks some. Of 390,000 or so clones listed, roughly 86% were seen once; the top ten hold more than 9%. Sequenced input: peripheral blood. The receptors derive from a woman in her twenties or thirties with COVID-19, enrolled during active disease.

This chain connects TRBV5-6 to TRBJ2-7; 7 positions match TRBD2. The germline V gene has CDR1 SGHDT and CDR2 YYEEEE. V was clipped by 5 bases and J by 5 bases; unmatched bases: 4. This CDR3 contains 12 residues. The CDR3 loop is CASRGGSHEQYF. CDR3 nucleotides: TGTGCCAGCAGGGGAGGGTCCCACGAGCAGTACTTC.

The V and J genes are TRBV25-1 and TRBJ1-2, with TRBD1 identical over 9 bases. The CDR3 spans 13 residues. The trim removed 6 bases at V and 8 bases at J, leaving 7 bases unmatched. The germline V gene has CDR1 MGHDK and CDR2 SYGVNS. CDR3 DNA sequence: TGTGCCAGCAGGTTACAGGGGGCTGGAGGCTACACCTTC. Translating it yields CASRLQGAGGYTF.

This clone was counted between two and nine times. The V call is TRBV30, the J call TRBJ2-3; 9 bases line up with TRBD1. Germline CDR1 reads GTSNPN; CDR2 reads SVGIG (reference sequence). CDR3 size: 15 residues. V lost 7 bases, J lost 0 bases, and 8 bases stayed unmatched. DNA for the CDR3: TGTGCCTTCTCGGGACAGGGCTGGAGCACAGATACGCAGTATTTT. It is translated as CAFSGQGWSTDTQYF. Supplemented by reference TRBV30 and TRBJ2-3, the full variable domain reads SQTIHQWPATLVQPVGSPLSLECTVEGTSNPNLYWYRQAAGRGLQLLFYSVGIGQISSEVPQNLSASRPQDRQFILSSKKLLLSDSGFYLCAFSGQGWSTDTQYFGPGTRLTVL.

The chain has TRBV2 and TRBJ1-3, with D perhaps TRBD1 (5 bases). Germline-derived CDR1 and CDR2 are SNHLY and FYNNEI. V lost 6 bases and J lost 0, with 9 bases in between. The length of the CDR3 is 14 residues. Here the CDR3 reads CASSRQYSGNTIYF. The CDR3 DNA is TGTGCCAGCAGCCGACAGTACTCTGGAAACACCATATATTTT.

This chain joins TRBV6-1 and TRBJ1-2; tentatively, D is TRBD1 (6 bases). The CDR3 covers 15 residues. Germline CDR1 MNHNS, CDR2 SASEGT. Trimming removed 3 bases from V and 5 bases from J, with 16 bases in between. The CDR3 DNA reads as TGTGCCAGCAGTGATGTAGGGGCAGGGGCTTATGGCTACACCTTC. It specifies CASSDVGAGAYGYTF.

The chain has TRBV30 and TRBJ2-5, with TRBD2 as a possible D gene (6 bases). The V end was cut by 3 bases, the J end by 2 bases, with 10 bases between. CDR3 length: 13 residues. Germline CDR1 reads GTSNPN; CDR2 reads SVGIG (reference sequence). The chain's CDR3 is CAWRGAGQETQYF. The CDR3 DNA follows: TGTGCCTGGAGAGGGGCGGGACAAGAGACCCAGTACTTC.

The chain recombines TRBV29-1 with TRBJ2-1; TRBD2 agrees at 8 bases. The ends lost 6 bases at V and 8 bases at J; junction bases unmatched: 6. The germline V gene encodes CDR1 SQVTM and CDR2 ANQGSEA. CDR3 size: 12 residues. CDR3 in amino acids: CSVGTSIYEQFF. CDR3 bases: TGCAGCGTGGGGACTAGTATCTATGAGCAGTTCTTC.

The rearrangement joins TRBV3-1 (or the pseudogene TRBV3-2) to TRBJ2-7; 9 nucleotides align to TRBD1. The CDR3 length is 16 residues. V trimming: 0 bases; J trimming: 4 bases; junction bases outside the gene matches: 7. Germline V gene data show CDR1 as LGHDT and CDR2 as YNNKEL (reference sequence). The CDR3 DNA reads TGTGCCAGCAGCCAAGAGGGGAACAGGGGGCTTTACGAGCAGTACTTC. As protein: CASSQEGNRGLYEQYF.

The chain is built from TRBV29-1 and TRBJ2-3; the D gene is possibly TRBD2 (7 bases). This CDR3 is 13 amino acids long. The V gene's germline CDR1 is SQVTM and CDR2 ANQGSEA. CDR3 region: CTLAGEGTDTQYF. For the CDR3, the DNA is TGCACCCTCGCAGGGGAGGGGACAGATACGCAGTATTTT.

The genes are TRBV9 and TRBJ2-2; 10 bases are shared with TRBD2. The CDR3 has 17 amino acids. V trimming: 2 bases; J trimming: 3 bases; junction bases outside the gene matches: 7. CDR1 is SGDLS, CDR2 YYNGEE, per germline. The CDR3 sequence: CASSVPASGSDTGELFF. CDR3 DNA: TGTGCCAGCAGCGTTCCCGCTAGCGGGAGTGACACCGGGGAGCTGTTTTTT.

In nucleotides, the CDR3 is TGTGCCAGCAGCTGGGGGGGTGGTGGAAACACCATATATTTT. It specifies CASSWGGGGNTIYF. The gene calls are TRBV7-2 and TRBJ1-3, with D maybe TRBD1 (5 bases). Germline lookup yields CDR1 SGHTA and CDR2 FQGNSA. V shed 4 bases and J shed 3 bases, with 10 bases lying between them. The CDR3 covers 14 residues. The variable domain in full, with the rest retrieved from reference TRBV7-2 and TRBJ1-3, is GAGVSQSPSNKVTEKGKDVELRCDPISGHTALYWYRQSLGQGLEFLIYFQGNSAPDKSGLPSDRFSAERTGGSVSTLTIQRTQQEDSAVYLCASSWGGGGNTIYFGEGSWLTVV.

The rearrangement uses TRBV5-6 and TRBJ1-1, with 10 bases aligning to TRBD1. V lost 4 bases, J lost 11 bases, and 8 bases stayed unmatched. The CDR3 is made up of 13 amino acids. CDR1 is SGHDT, CDR2 YYEEEE, per germline. CDR3 region: CASSPDGTGEAFF. The CDR3 region has the DNA TGTGCCAGCAGCCCGGATGGGACAGGGGAGGCTTTCTTT.

This chain links TRBV6-5 with TRBJ2-7, with unresolved D. The CDR3 runs to 11 residues. The V end lost 6 bases, the J end lost 0 bases, and 3 bases lay between the germline ends. The germline V gene encodes CDR1 MNHEY and CDR2 SVGAGI. The CDR3 here is CASSGSYEQYF. The DNA of the CDR3 is TGTGCCAGCAGCGGCTCCTACGAGCAGTACTTC.

The rearrangement uses TRBV6-2 or TRBV6-3 and TRBJ2-6, with a weak D call TRBD1 (5 bases). CDR3 length: 15 residues. Trimming removed 6 bases at V and 2 bases at J, with 11 bases between. Germline loops: CDR1 MNHEY, CDR2 SVGEGT. Written as DNA, the CDR3 is TGTGCCAGCAGCCTCAGGGCTCCTGGGGCCAACGTCCTGACTTTC. It yields the protein CASSLRAPGANVLTF.

This clone was seen a few times. The J gene is TRBJ2-3, the V gene TRBV18; D is ambiguous. This CDR3 is built from 15 residues. Between the trimmed V and J ends, which lost 1 base and 1 base, there was a span of 9 bases. Germline CDR1 reads KGHSH; CDR2 reads LQKENI. The CDR3 is CASSPRGDGTDTQYF. CDR3 coding DNA: TGTGCCAGCTCACCACGAGGAGACGGCACAGATACGCAGTATTTT.

This clone was seen more than once but under ten times. This chain connects TRBV2 to TRBJ1-3; TRBD1 matches at 8 bases. The J segment lost 8 bases and the V segment lost 9 bases, leaving 9 bases of the junction unmatched. The CDR3 contains 13 residues. Germline V gene lookup returns CDR1 SNHLY and CDR2 FYNNEI. For the CDR3, the DNA is TGTGCCAGGACCGGGACAGGACCAGACACCATATATTTT. It is translated as CARTGTGPDTIYF. Variable domain in full (rest from reference TRBV2 and TRBJ1-3): EPEVTQTPSHQVTQMGQEVILRCVPISNHLYFYWYRQILGQKVEFLVSFYNNEISEKSEIFDDQFSVERPDGSNFTLKIRSTKLEDSAMYFCARTGTGPDTIYFGEGSWLTVV.

The genes are TRBV7-9 and TRBJ2-3, with 9 bases lining up with TRBD2. Germline V lookup: CDR1 SEHNR, CDR2 FQNEAQ (reference sequence). The CDR3 runs 20 residues. The V segment lost 5 bases and the J segment 4 bases; nucleotides outside the gene matches: 22. CDR3: CASSTRDGGIGSGSPDTQYF. The CDR3 region has the DNA TGTGCCAGCAGCACTCGGGACGGCGGCATTGGTAGCGGGAGCCCAGATACGCAGTATTTT.

The V gene is TRBV28, the J gene TRBJ2-2; tentatively, D is TRBD1 (6 bases). Germline-derived CDR1 and CDR2 are MDHEN and SYDVKM. V gave up 6 bases and J gave up 7 bases, with 18 bases separating them. The CDR3 sequence is 15 residues long. The CDR3 protein is CASSYTDSSIGELFF. CDR3 DNA: TGTGCCAGCAGCTATACGGACAGTAGTATCGGGGAGCTGTTTTTT.